The rows below give T cell receptor beta chains drawn from one sample of a study of T cell repertoires in cytomegalovirus infection. One entry per CDR3 protein, called by TCRdb with MiXCR from the reads. The sample holds hundreds of thousands of distinct CDR3 sequences; approximately 24% are singletons and the top ten take 6.5% to 10%. The sample was CD8+ T cells from PBMCs. These receptors came from a human donor in good health (CMV status not recorded). Some clones in this sample may be carry-over from other donors' samples. Each CDR3 is given with its conserved first and last residue. The order of the fields is V gene, J gene, CDR3 length, clone size, D gene, CDR3 DNA, CDR3 protein. The D gene is left open where the match is weak. The listing skips clone size in some rows; elsewhere it reads once, few, many or a size class.

TRBV28	TRBJ1-1	13	NA	NA	TGTGCCAGCAGTTCGCCCGGGGACGGAGAAGCTTTCTTT	CASSSPGDGEAFF
TRBV20-1	TRBJ1-4	16	NA	NA	TGCAGTGCTCGACAGCGGAGCGATGCAACTAATGAAAAACTGTTTTTT	CSARQRSDATNEKLFF
TRBV29-1	TRBJ2-1	16	NA	TRBD2	TGCAGCGTTGGGGGACTAGCGGCGAGCTCCTACAATGAGCAGTTCTTC	CSVGGLAASSYNEQFF
TRBV2	TRBJ2-1	12	many	NA	TGTGCCAGCAGTGACCCGGGCAATGAGCAGTTCTTC	CASSDPGNEQFF
TRBV27	TRBJ1-2	15	NA	NA	TGTGCCAGCAGTCCTGGAGGGGGGAGAGACTATGGCTACACCTTC	CASSPGGGRDYGYTF
TRBV20-1	TRBJ2-1	14	NA	TRBD2	TGCAGTGCTAGACCCCCTAGCGGGGGCAATGAGCAGTTCTTC	CSARPPSGGNEQFF
TRBV7-8	TRBJ2-7	13	many	NA	TGTGCCAGCAGCCGCCGGACAAGCTACGAGCAGTACTTC	CASSRRTSYEQYF
TRBV18	TRBJ2-5	17	NA	NA	TGTGCCAGCTCACTCCCGGGGACCGAAAATCTCCAAGAGACCCAGTACTTC	CASSLPGTENLQETQYF
TRBV20-1	TRBJ2-2	15	few	TRBD1	TGCAGTGCTAGTGAGGGACAGGCTTTTCACGGGGAGCTGTTTTTT	CSASEGQAFHGELFF
TRBV4-1	TRBJ2-5	13	few	NA	TGCGCCAGCAGCCGCCGTGGGAGAGAGACCCAGTACTTC	CASSRRGRETQYF
TRBV12-3/TRBV12-4	TRBJ2-7	13	few	NA	TGTGCCAGCAGTTTAACAACGGCCTACGAGCAGTACTTC	CASSLTTAYEQYF
TRBV5-6	TRBJ2-1	13	NA	TRBD1	TGTGCCAGCAGCCTTAGGACAGGCCGTGAGCAGTTCTTC	CASSLRTGREQFF
TRBV6-2/TRBV6-3	TRBJ2-2	21	many	TRBD2	TGTGCCAGCAGTTTTCTCGCACGGACTAGCGGGGGGGTTTCAAACACCGGGGAGCTGTTTTTT	CASSFLARTSGGVSNTGELFF
TRBV19	TRBJ2-2	15	few	NA	TGTGCCAGTAGTAGGCAGGGGCCAAACACCGGGGAGCTGTTTTTT	CASSRQGPNTGELFF
TRBV13	TRBJ2-1	14	few	NA	TGTGCCAGCAGCCCTAGGTCGACCTACAATGAGCAGTTCTTC	CASSPRSTYNEQFF
TRBV29-1	TRBJ2-2	13	NA	NA	TGCAGCGCCCAATCAGCTTGGACCGGGGAGCTGTTTTTT	CSAQSAWTGELFF
TRBV5-4	TRBJ2-5	15	NA	NA	TGTGCCAGCAGCGAAAAGGCCGGAGCCAGGGAGACCCAGTACTTC	CASSEKAGARETQYF
TRBV4-1	TRBJ1-1	15	NA	TRBD1	TGCGCCAGCAGCCCGAGGGGGCGTCTAATCACTGAAGCTTTCTTT	CASSPRGRLITEAFF